This entry describes one TCR beta chain. The antigen is undetermined. Germline values: CDR1 SGHVS, CDR2 FNYEAQ. The length of the CDR3 is 15 residues. The V and J ends lost 4 bases and 6 bases respectively, with 15 bases between them. The entry originates in a study of vaccination effects on CD4 cells after COVID-19. Culturing for more than 9 days preceded CD4+ T cell isolation. Method: immunoSEQ multiplex PCR; TCRdb's copy keeps in-frame clones and lacks some. The table shows about 48,000 clones, with 55% to 75% occurring only once. This specimen was CD4+ T cells from PBMCs cultured without peptide, taken before COVID-19 vaccination. This chain uses TRBV7-6 with TRBJ2-2; D might be TRBD1 (6 bases). This TCR derives from a human donor who received a COVID-19 vaccine. CDR3 region: CASSSKQGTAGELFF. CDR3 in DNA: TGTGCCAGCAGCTCTAAACAGGGAACTGCCGGGGAGCTGTTTTTT.